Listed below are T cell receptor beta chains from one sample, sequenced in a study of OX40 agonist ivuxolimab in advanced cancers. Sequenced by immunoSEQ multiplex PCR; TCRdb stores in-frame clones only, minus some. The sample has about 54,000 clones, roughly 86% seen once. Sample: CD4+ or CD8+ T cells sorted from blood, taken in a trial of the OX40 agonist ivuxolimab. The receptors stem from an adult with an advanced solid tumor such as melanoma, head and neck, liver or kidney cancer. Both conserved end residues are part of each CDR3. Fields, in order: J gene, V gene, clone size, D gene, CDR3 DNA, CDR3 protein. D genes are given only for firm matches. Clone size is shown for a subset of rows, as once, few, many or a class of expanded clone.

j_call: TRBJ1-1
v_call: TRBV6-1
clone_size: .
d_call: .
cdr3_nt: TGTGCCAGCAGTCGTTCCCCCACTGAAGCTTTCTTT
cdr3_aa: CASSRSPTEAFF

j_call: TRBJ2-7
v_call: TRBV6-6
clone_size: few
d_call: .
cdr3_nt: TGTGCCAGCAACACCGGACCCCTCTACGAGCAGTACTTC
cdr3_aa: CASNTGPLYEQYF

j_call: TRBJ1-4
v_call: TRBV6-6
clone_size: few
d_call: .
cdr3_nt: TGTGCCAGCAGTTATCAGCGTGAAAAACTGTTTTTT
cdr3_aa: CASSYQREKLFF

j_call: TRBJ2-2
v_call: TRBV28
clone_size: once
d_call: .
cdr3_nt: TGTGCCAGCAGTTCATCCGGGCTGAACACCGGGGAGCTGTTTTTT
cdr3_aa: CASSSSGLNTGELFF

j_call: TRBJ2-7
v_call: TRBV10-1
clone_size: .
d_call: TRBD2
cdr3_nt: TGCGCCAGCAGTGACCCGGGACTAGCGGGAGGCTCCTACGAGCAGTACTTC
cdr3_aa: CASSDPGLAGGSYEQYF

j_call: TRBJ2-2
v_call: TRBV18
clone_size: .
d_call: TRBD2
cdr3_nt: TGTGCCAGCTCCCTAACTAGCGGGAGGAACACCGGGGAGCTGTTTTTT
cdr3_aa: CASSLTSGRNTGELFF

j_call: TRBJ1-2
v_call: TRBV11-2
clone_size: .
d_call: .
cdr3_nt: TGTGCCAGCAGCTTAGCGGGGGGCGACTATGGCTACACCTTC
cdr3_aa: CASSLAGGDYGYTF

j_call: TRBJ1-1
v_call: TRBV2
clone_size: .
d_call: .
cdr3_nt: TGTGCTCTGGGGGGGACTGAAGCTTTCTTT
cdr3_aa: CALGGTEAFF

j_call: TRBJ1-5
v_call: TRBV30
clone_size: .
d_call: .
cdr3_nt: TGTGCCTGGAGTCTGACAGCAAGCTATCAGCCCCAGCATTTT
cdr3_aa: CAWSLTASYQPQHF

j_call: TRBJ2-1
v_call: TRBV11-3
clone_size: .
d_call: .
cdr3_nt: TGTGCCAGCAGCCCCAGGAGGGTTGATGAGCAGTTCTTC
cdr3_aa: CASSPRRVDEQFF

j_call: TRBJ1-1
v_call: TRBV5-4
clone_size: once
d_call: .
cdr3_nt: TGTGCCAGCAGCCAAGAACGAGGGAGCACTGAAGCTTTCTTT
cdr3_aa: CASSQERGSTEAFF

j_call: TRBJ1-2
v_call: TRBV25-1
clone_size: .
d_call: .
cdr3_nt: TGTGCCAGCACCCTAGGGGAAGGGTTTTACCATGGCTACACCTTC
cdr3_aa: CASTLGEGFYHGYTF

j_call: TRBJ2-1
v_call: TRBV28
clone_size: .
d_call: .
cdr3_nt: TGTGCCAGCAGCCCTCCAGAGGGCGGGCCCTACAATGAGCAGTTCTTC
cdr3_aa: CASSPPEGGPYNEQFF

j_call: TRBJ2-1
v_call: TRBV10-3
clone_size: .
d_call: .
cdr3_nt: TGTGCCATCAGTGAGTCCCCCAGGGTCTCCTACAATGAGCAGTTCTTC
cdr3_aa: CAISESPRVSYNEQFF

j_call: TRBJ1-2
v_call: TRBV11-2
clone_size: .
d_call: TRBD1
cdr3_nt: TGTGCCAGCAGCCAAGGCATGGAGGGGGCTGGTGGCTACACCTTC
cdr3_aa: CASSQGMEGAGGYTF

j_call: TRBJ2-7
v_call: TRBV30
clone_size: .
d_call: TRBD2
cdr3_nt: TGTGCCTGGAGTGCCCGGTTAAGACTAGCGGTGGCCTACGAGCAGTACTTC
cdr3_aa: CAWSARLRLAVAYEQYF

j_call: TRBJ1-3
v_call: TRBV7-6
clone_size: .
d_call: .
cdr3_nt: TGTGCCAGCAGCTTACAGACAGGCCCGTCTGGAAACACCATATATTTT
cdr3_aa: CASSLQTGPSGNTIYF

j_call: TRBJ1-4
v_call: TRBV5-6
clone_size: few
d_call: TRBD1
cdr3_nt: TGTGCCAGCAGCTTGATGATTTTAGACAGGGGAGAAAAACTGTTTTTT
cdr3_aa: CASSLMILDRGEKLFF

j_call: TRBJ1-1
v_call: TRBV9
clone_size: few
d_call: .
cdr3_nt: TGTGCCAGCAGATCCTGGGGGGGACAGAACACTGAAGCTTTCTTT
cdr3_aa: CASRSWGGQNTEAFF

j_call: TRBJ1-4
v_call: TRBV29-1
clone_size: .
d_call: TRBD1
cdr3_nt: TGCAGCGTTGGAGGTACAGGGGGCAATGAAAAACTGTTTTTT
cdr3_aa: CSVGGTGGNEKLFF

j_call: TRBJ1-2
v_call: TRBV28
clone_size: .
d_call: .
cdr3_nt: TGTGCCAGCAGGGGGGCAGGACTAAACTATGGCTACACCTTC
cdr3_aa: CASRGAGLNYGYTF

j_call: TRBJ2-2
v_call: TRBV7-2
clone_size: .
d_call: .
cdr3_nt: TGTGCCAGCAGCTTAGTGGTAAACACCGGGGAGCTGTTTTTT
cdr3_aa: CASSLVVNTGELFF

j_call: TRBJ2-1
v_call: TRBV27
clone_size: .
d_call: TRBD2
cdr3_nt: TGTGCCAGCAGTTTATCCCCGGGACTAGCGCTGAATGAGCAGTTCTTC
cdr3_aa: CASSLSPGLALNEQFF

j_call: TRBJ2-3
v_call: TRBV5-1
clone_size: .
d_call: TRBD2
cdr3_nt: TGCGCCAGCAGCTCCACGGGGCAGGGAGGGTCAAGCGGGAGAGTCACAGATACGCAGTATTTT
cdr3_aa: CASSSTGQGGSSGRVTDTQYF

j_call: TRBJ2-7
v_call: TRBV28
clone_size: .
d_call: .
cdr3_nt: TGTGCCAGCAGTTTAAAACCGGGAATCTACGAGCAGTACTTC
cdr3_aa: CASSLKPGIYEQYF

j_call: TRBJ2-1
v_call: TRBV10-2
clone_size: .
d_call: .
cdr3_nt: TGCGCCAGCAGTGAGTCTACCCTCGCCGAGGAGCAGTTCTTC
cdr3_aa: CASSESTLAEEQFF

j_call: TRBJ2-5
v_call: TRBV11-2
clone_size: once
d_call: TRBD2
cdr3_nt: TGTGCCAGCAGCTTAGGAGGCGGCGGGGGTGAGACCCAGTACTTC
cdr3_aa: CASSLGGGGGETQYF

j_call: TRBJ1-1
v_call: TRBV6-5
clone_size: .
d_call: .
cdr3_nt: TGTGCCAGCAGTTACTCGAAATACGCTGAAGCTTTCTTT
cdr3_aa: CASSYSKYAEAFF

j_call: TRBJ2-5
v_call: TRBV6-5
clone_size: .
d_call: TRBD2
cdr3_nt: TGTGCCAGCAGTTCCTTGCGGGAGGGGTCAGAGACCCAGTACTTC
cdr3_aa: CASSSLREGSETQYF

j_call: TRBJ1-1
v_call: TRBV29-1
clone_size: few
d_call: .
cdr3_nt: TGCAGCGTTCGTCATGCCACTGAAGCTTTCTTT
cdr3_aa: CSVRHATEAFF

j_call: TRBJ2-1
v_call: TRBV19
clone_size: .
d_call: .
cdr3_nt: TGTGCCAGTAAGCCTAGTCCCCACAATGAGCAGTTCTTC
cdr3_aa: CASKPSPHNEQFF

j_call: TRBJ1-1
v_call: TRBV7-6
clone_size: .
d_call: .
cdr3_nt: TGTGCCAGCACCGGGGGCGCGAACACTGAAGCTTTCTTT
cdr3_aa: CASTGGANTEAFF

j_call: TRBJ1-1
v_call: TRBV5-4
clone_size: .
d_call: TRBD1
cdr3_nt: TGTGCCAGCAGCCTACAGGGGCCATGGACTGAAGCTTTCTTT
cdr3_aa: CASSLQGPWTEAFF

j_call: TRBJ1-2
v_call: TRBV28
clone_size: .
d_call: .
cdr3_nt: TGTGCCAGCAGTTTATTGGCGCCCAGGCGGACCGGCAGGTTTGGCTACACCTTC
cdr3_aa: CASSLLAPRRTGRFGYTF

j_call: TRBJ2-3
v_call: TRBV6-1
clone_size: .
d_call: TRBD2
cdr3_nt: TGTGCCAGCAGTGACGGACTAGCGGGAGCTTTAGCTACGCAGTATTTT
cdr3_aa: CASSDGLAGALATQYF

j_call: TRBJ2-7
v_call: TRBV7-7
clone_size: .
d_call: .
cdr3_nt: TGTGCCAGCAGCTTAGGGAGGGGGGACGAGCAGTACTTC
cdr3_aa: CASSLGRGDEQYF

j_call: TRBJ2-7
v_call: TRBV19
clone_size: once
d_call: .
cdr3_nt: TGTGCCAGTAGTACGAGGTTGGGATCCTCCTACGAGCAGTACTTC
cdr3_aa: CASSTRLGSSYEQYF

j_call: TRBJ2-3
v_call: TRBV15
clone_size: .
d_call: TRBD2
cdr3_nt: TGTGCCACCTCATCGGGTCTAGCGGGAGTGGTGGGCACAGATACGCAGTATTTT
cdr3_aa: CATSSGLAGVVGTDTQYF

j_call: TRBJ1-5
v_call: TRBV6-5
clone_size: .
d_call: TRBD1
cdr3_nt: TGTGCCACTGGACAGGGATTTGGCAATCAGCCCCAGCATTTT
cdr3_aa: CATGQGFGNQPQHF